This TCR beta chain comes out of a study of OX40 agonist ivuxolimab in advanced cancers. Produced via immunoSEQ multiplex PCR; TCRdb's table is partial and in-frame only. The data contain roughly 25,000 clones, 60% to 80% of them seen just once; the ten biggest clones take up 18%. This sequence was found in an adult with an advanced solid tumor such as melanoma, head and neck, liver or kidney cancer. The sequenced sample was CD4+ or CD8+ T cells sorted from blood, obtained in a trial of the OX40 agonist ivuxolimab.

The CDR3 nucleotides read TGTGCCAGCAGTTTAAAGGGCGCGGGACAGGGGTTCGAGCAGTACTTC. Translation: CASSLKGAGQGFEQYF. The rearrangement uses TRBV27 and TRBJ2-5, with 10 positions matching TRBD1. The tail of the sequence fits TRBJ2-7 better, so the J call may be wrong. There are 16 residues in the CDR3. Germline CDR1 reads MNHEY; CDR2 reads SMNVEV (reference sequence).